The 17 T cell receptor beta chains below all came from one sample that was sequenced in a study of blood T cells in healthy people across ages. Using a J-beta primer mix together with a sample-barcoded 5' primer, a second PCR was run for roughly 6 to 12 cycles. Each CDR3 protein gets one entry after TCRdb re-called the 5' RACE reads with MiXCR. The sample lists 1.5 million to 2 million distinct CDR3 sequences, less than 50% occurring once. Sequencing used blood. The origin of the receptors is a woman aged 40-49 years in good health.

The CDR3 region is CASSVRDRVRETQYF. As DNA, the CDR3 is TGTGCCAGCAGCGTCCGGGACAGGGTCCGGGAGACCCAGTACTTC. This chain connects TRBV9 to TRBJ2-5; 9 bases line up with TRBD1. Germline V lookup: CDR1 SGDLS, CDR2 YYNGEE. The CDR3 has 15 amino acids. Unmatched junction bases numbered 7, after V lost 2 bases and J lost 5 bases.

This clonotype was seen a few times. The gene calls are TRBV4-3 and TRBJ2-1; 11 bases map to TRBD1. The V segment lost 1 base and the J segment 8 bases; nucleotides outside the gene matches: 7. Germline V gene lookup returns CDR1 LGHNA and CDR2 YSLEER. The CDR3 runs 16 residues. The CDR3 sequence: CASSQGTGGAKHEQFF. In DNA, the CDR3 is TGCGCCAGCAGCCAAGGGACAGGGGGCGCTAAGCATGAGCAGTTCTTC.

The chain uses TRBV2 and TRBJ2-7; TRBD2 matches at 7 bases. Germline V gene sequence: CDR1 SNHLY, CDR2 FYNNEI. The CDR3 spans 15 residues. J gave up 5 bases and V 7 bases, and 14 bases lay outside the gene matches. Here the CDR3 DNA reads TGTGCCAGCACCCCGGGGGGAAAGCTCCTCCACGAGCAGTACTTC. Residues: CASTPGGKLLHEQYF.

The V call is TRBV6-1, the J call TRBJ2-6; the match to TRBD1 covers 8 bases. Per germline, CDR1 MNHNS and CDR2 SASEGT. The CDR3 loop spans 16 amino acids. The ends lost 7 bases at V and 2 bases at J; junction bases unmatched: 7. The CDR3 sequence: CASKQGVPAGANVLTF. The CDR3 nucleotides are TGTGCCAGCAAACAGGGGGTACCTGCTGGGGCCAACGTCCTGACTTTC.

There are a few counts of this clonotype. This rearrangement joins TRBV2 to TRBJ1-2; no clear D. Germline-derived CDR1 and CDR2 are SNHLY and FYNNEI. The CDR3 is 12 residues long. V gave up 2 bases and J gave up 9 bases, with 10 bases separating them. The CDR3 DNA reads TGTGCCAGCAGTGAAAAAAGCCGTAGCTACACCTTC. It codes for CASSEKSRSYTF.

The chain is built from TRBV12-3 or TRBV12-4 and TRBJ1-2; TRBD1 might be the D (6 bases). V shed 5 bases and J shed 10 bases, with 11 bases lying between them. The CDR3 has 11 residues. CDR3 DNA: TGTGCCAGCAGTCCAGGGGACACCTACACCTTC. This translates into CASSPGDTYTF.

This chain connects TRBV29-1 to TRBJ1-2; D is perhaps TRBD1 (5 bases). Germline V gene lookup returns CDR1 SQVTM and CDR2 ANQGSEA. Trimming removed 4 bases at V and 0 bases at J, with 15 bases between. The CDR3 has 15 amino acids. This CDR3 is CSVGLMTGANYGYTF. CDR3 coding DNA: TGCAGCGTTGGGCTTATGACGGGGGCTAACTATGGCTACACCTTC.

This clonotype was seen only once. At one end, the junction sequence differs from germline, possibly due to a read error. CDR3: CASSPYRRGGTDAQYF. In nucleotides, the CDR3 is TGCGCCAGCAGCCCGTACAGGCGGGGGGGCACAGATGCGCAGTATTTT. This chain uses TRBV5-1 with TRBJ2-3, with 9 positions matching TRBD2. CDR1 is SGHRS and CDR2 is YFSETQ in the germline V gene. CDR3 length: 16 amino acids.

CDR3 in DNA: TGTGCCAGCAGCCAATGGACAGGGACTAGCGGGGGGCGTAGCACAGATACGCAGTATTTT. As protein: CASSQWTGTSGGRSTDTQYF. This chain joins TRBV4-2 and TRBJ2-3; 15 positions match TRBD2. The junction had 9 bases not matched to a gene; V was cut back by 2 bases and J by 0 bases. Looked up from germline, CDR1 is LGHNA and CDR2 is YNFKEQ. The CDR3 runs to 20 residues.

This clonotype occurred a few times. J is TRBJ2-1 and V is TRBV4-1; 8 nucleotides match TRBD1. The J call may be wrong; the DNA end is better matched by TRBJ2-7. Germline values: CDR1 MGHRA, CDR2 YSYEKL. The CDR3 extends over 18 amino acids. Written as DNA, the CDR3 is TGCGCCAGCAGCCAAGATCATGCCGGGACAGGATCCTACAATGAGCAGTACTTC. Protein: CASSQDHAGTGSYNEQYF.

This chain connects TRBV3-1 to TRBJ2-7; 9 nucleotides agree with TRBD2. V dropped 4 bases and J dropped 4; count of bases not matched to a gene: 8. Germline V gene data show CDR1 as LGHDT and CDR2 as YNNKEL (reference sequence). The CDR3 is 15 amino acids. As DNA, the CDR3 is TGTGCCAGCAGCCGCCCCCGGAGCGGGAGGTACGAGCAGTACTTC. Translating it yields CASSRPRSGRYEQYF.

The gene calls are TRBV6-2 or TRBV6-3 and TRBJ2-2; 10 positions match TRBD2. CDR1 and CDR2 (germline): MNHEY, SVGEGT. This CDR3 region has 17 residues. Unmatched junction bases numbered 5, after V lost 4 bases and J lost 0 bases. CDR3 protein: CASSFIAGGPNTGELFF. CDR3 coding DNA: TGTGCCAGCAGTTTCATAGCGGGGGGACCGAACACCGGGGAGCTGTTTTTT.

This sequence joins TRBV10-3 and TRBJ1-4; D remains ambiguous. The germline V gene has CDR1 ENHRY and CDR2 SYGVKD. The CDR3 contains 13 residues. Trimming left V 6 bases short and J 5 bases short, with 10 bases between. The CDR3 nucleotides read TGTGCCATCAGCCGCACTTCGAATGAAAAACTGTTTTTT. Its protein is CAISRTSNEKLFF.

The CDR3, as DNA: TGTGCCAGCACCCTTAGAGGTCCAGATACGCAGTATTTT. This gives the protein CASTLRGPDTQYF. This rearrangement joins TRBV7-9 to TRBJ2-3, with no clear D. Germline CDR1 is SEHNR and CDR2 is FQNEAQ (reference sequence). V lost 7 bases and J lost 4, with 12 bases in between. CDR3 length: 13 residues. The full variable domain, in which reference TRBV7-9 and TRBJ2-3 provide the parts outside the CDR3, is DTGVSQNPRHKITKRGQNVTFRCDPISEHNRLYWYRQTLGQGPEFLTYFQNEAQLEKSRLLSDRFSAERPKGSFSTLEIQRTEQGDSAMYLCASTLRGPDTQYFGPGTRLTVL.

This chain uses TRBV10-2 with TRBJ1-5; 7 positions agree with TRBD1. V lost 8 bases to trimming and J lost 9 bases; unmatched junction nucleotides: 22. CDR1 is WSHSY and CDR2 is SAAADI in the germline V gene. The length of the CDR3 is 17 residues. The CDR3 coding sequence is TGCGCCAGCCCTACGGAGCAGGGGGTTCTTGCAATCAGGCCCCAGCATTTT. Translated, it gives CASPTEQGVLAIRPQHF.

The table lists this clonotype with a few counts. The chain employs TRBV7-2 and TRBJ2-3, with 10 nucleotides matching TRBD2. Losses at the gene ends were 4 bases for V and 0 bases for J; bases not matched to a gene: 13. The germline V gene has CDR1 SGHTA and CDR2 FQGNSA. The CDR3 has 19 residues. DNA for the CDR3: TGTGCCAGCAGCTCCCTCCTCCTCGGACTAGCGGCTAGCACAGATACGCAGTATTTT. Amino acid sequence: CASSSLLLGLAASTDTQYF.

The chain joins TRBV20-1 to TRBJ1-2; 10 nucleotides agree with TRBD1. The CDR3 length is 14 residues. Germline V gene sequence: CDR1 DFQATT, CDR2 SNEGSKA (reference sequence). V was clipped by 1 base and J by 5 bases; unmatched bases: 4. The CDR3: CSARGDRGNYGYTF. CDR3 sequence (DNA): TGCAGTGCTAGAGGGGACAGGGGCAATTATGGCTACACCTTC.